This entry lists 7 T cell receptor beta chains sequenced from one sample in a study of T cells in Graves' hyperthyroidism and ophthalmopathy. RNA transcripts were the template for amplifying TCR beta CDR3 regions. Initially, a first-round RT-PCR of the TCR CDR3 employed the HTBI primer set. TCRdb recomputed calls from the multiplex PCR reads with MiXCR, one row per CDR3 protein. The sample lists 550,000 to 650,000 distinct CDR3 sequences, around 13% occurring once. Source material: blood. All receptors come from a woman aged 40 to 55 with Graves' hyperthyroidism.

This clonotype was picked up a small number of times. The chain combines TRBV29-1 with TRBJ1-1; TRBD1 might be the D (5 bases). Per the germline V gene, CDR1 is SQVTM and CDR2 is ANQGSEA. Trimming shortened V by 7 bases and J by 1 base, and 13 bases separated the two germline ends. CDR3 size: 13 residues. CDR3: CSARQTWNTEAFF. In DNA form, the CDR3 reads TGCAGCGCCAGACAGACATGGAACACTGAAGCTTTCTTT.

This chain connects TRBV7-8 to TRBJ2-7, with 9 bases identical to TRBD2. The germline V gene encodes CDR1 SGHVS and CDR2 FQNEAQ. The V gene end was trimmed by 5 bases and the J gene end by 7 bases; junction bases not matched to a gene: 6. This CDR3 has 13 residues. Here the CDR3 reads CASSSAGGLEQYF. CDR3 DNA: TGTGCCAGCAGCAGCGCGGGGGGGTTGGAGCAGTACTTC.

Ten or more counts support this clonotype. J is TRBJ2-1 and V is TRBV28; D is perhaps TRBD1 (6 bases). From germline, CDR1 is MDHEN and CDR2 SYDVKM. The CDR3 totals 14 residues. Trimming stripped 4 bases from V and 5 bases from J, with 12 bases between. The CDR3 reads CASSSRDNNNEQFF. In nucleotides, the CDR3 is TGTGCCAGCAGTTCCCGGGACAACAACAATGAGCAGTTCTTC. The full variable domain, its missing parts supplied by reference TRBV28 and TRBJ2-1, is DVKVTQSSRYLVKRTGEKVFLECVQDMDHENMFWYRQDPGLGLRLIYFSYDVKMKEKGDIPEGYSVSREKKERFSLILESASTNQTSMYLCASSSRDNNNEQFFGPGTRLTVL.

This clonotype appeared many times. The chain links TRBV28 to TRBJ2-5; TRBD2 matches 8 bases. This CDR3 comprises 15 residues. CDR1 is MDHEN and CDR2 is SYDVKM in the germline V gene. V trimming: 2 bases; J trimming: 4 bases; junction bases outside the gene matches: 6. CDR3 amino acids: CASSLRGGGSETQYF. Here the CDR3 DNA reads TGTGCCAGCAGTTTAAGGGGCGGGGGGTCAGAGACCCAGTACTTC.

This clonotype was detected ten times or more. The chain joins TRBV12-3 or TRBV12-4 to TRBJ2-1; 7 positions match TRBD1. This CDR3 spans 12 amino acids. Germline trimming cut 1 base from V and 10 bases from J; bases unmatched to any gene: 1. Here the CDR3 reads CASSLEDREQFF. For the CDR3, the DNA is TGTGCCAGCAGTTTAGAGGACAGGGAGCAGTTCTTC.

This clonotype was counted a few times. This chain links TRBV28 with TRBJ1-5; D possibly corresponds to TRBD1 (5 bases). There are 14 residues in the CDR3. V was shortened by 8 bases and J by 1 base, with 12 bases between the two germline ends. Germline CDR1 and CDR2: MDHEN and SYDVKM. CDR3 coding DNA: TGTGCCAGCTACGGCAGGGCAAGCAATCAGCCCCAGCATTTT. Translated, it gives CASYGRASNQPQHF.

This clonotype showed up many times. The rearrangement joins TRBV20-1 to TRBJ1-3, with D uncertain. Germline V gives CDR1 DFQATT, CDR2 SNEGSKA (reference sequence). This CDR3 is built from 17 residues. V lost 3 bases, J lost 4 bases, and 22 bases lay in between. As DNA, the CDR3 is TGCAGTGCTAGTTCACTGGCTCTCCCCAAGATGGGAAACACCATATATTTT. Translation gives CSASSLALPKMGNTIYF.